This entry is about one TCR beta chain. One junction end disagrees with the germline gene, perhaps due to a read error. The data were taken from a study of human T cells and chemical hapten exposure. Time point defined: pre-sensitization, week 0. Treatment here: therapeutic diphenylcyclopropenone sensitization with weekly scalp DPC. The CDR3 covers 12 residues. The library put unique molecular identifiers onto individual cDNA molecules. One entry per CDR3 protein, called by TCRdb with MiXCR from the RACE reads. The sample includes more than 150,000 distinct CDR3 sequences, approximately 29% of them seen just once.

The chain carries TRBV12-3 or TRBV12-4 and TRBJ2-3, with unresolved D. The sequenced sample was whole blood, obtained in connection with sensitization to the hapten diphenylcyclopropenone (DPC). This receptor was taken from a woman aged 25 to 39 with alopecia areata. Some clones in this sample may be carry-over from other donors' samples. The CDR3 sequence is CASSLVRDMQYF. For the CDR3, the DNA is TGTGCCAGCAGTTTAGTGAGAGATATGCAGTATTTT.